This TCR beta chain was observed in a study of vaccination effects on CD4 cells after COVID-19 (dated by TCRdb to 2022 to 2024). As for the study more broadly: Across the study, the median time from the second dose to post-vaccine sampling was 72 days (range 14 to 241). SARS-CoV-2 spike-specific CD4+ TCR repertoires from before and after mRNA vaccination were compared in COVID-19 convalescent patients and in infection-naive vaccine recipients. The full study included around ten COVID-19 convalescent patients and several SARS-CoV-2-naive healthy vaccine recipients. In the study, cultures from other donors were sequenced using the Oncomine TCR Beta short-read assay on an Illumina iSeq 100.

On this clone itself: Its antigen is currently not known. One base away there is no much larger clone; base qualities are not given.

Libraries came from the immunoSEQ multiplex PCR assay. DNA from the cultured, isolated CD4+ T cells was subjected to TCR beta CDR3 sequencing. As for the authors' bioinformatics: Non-productive TCR sequences were removed, reads were trimmed to the CDR3 region, and CDR3s of at least 7 amino acids were retained. Antigen-specific clonotypes were identified with the MANAFEST web app by comparing expansion in peptide wells against reference cultures. To be called positive, a clone needed expansion at FDR<0.05 compared with the reference and with all other wells, an odds ratio greater than 5, and a frequency greater than 0.1% in two replicate wells. Cross-reactive clonotypes were defined as significantly expanded in SARS-CoV-2 spike wells and in at least one common cold coronavirus spike condition. Levenshtein distance calculated with the stringdist R package was used to assess CDR3 similarity, and unrooted trees were constructed with ape in R 3.6.1. The immuneACCESS repertoire file appears here via TCRdb, limited to in-frame rearrangements. These files lack a portion of the clones; in checked studies, under half of the deficit traces to unresolved V genes, and the cause of the others is not known. The DNA was the basis for D and trimming; V, J and clone size are from that table. The sample table lists just under 30,000 clones, roughly 74% of them with a count of one. The ten largest make up under 20% of the sample.

The CDR3, cysteine through phenylalanine, is 16 amino acids long. The read is trimmed to its CDR3 DNA, 48 bases read in frame from base 1. Relative to germline, V is 5 bases shorter and J is 0 bases shorter, with 14 bases between their ends. CDR1 is given as SGHTA and CDR2 as FQGNSA, both from the germline V gene. Summary of the overall study and its limitations: The study was limited by a small number of convalescent patients, and early post-infection timepoints were lacking. In healthy vaccine recipients, vaccine-induced clones were almost all SARS-CoV-2 mono-reactive, with only 1 of 255 cross-reactive with common cold coronaviruses. Marked clonal contraction was observed in both infection-induced and vaccine-induced clones at late post-vaccination timepoints, consistent with waning T cell responses.

In the ViraFEST assay, PBMC were stimulated with viral peptide pools, and TCR sequencing was then used to find antigen-specific CD4+ T cell clonotypes based on their expansion. After 10 to 11 days of culture, CD4+ T cells were isolated with the EasySep CD4+ T cell isolation kit. Participants received two doses of either the BNT162b2 or the mRNA-1273 mRNA SARS-CoV-2 vaccine. Negative nucleocapsid antibody results before and after vaccination confirmed that the healthy vaccine recipients had no prior SARS-CoV-2 infection. Each well held fewer than 2.5 million PBMC cultured in IMDM containing around 5.1% human AB serum, roughly 9.6 IU/ml IL-2 and gentamicin, along with around 9.1 ug/ml peptides. Half of the culture medium was replaced with fresh IL-2-containing medium on days 3 and 7. Unless otherwise noted, each peptide stimulation condition was cultured in triplicate wells. PBMC were separated from whole blood using Ficoll-Paque Plus gradient centrifugation and were then either cryopreserved at -140C or used fresh. The overlapping peptide pools covered the spike proteins of SARS-CoV-2 as well as those of the common cold coronaviruses HCoV-NL63, HCoV-OC43 and HCoV-229E. Genomic DNA was extracted from cultured CD4+ T cells with the QIAamp micro DNA kit.

Recombination connected TRBV7-2 to TRBJ2-4; the D gene remains uncertain. Sequencing was performed on CD4+ T cells from PBMCs cultured with HCoV-OC43 spike peptides, taken after COVID-19 vaccination. According to the study, the label for this sample's cell subset or site signals: HCoV-OC43 spike overlapping peptide pool stimulation. The receptor was isolated from a human donor who received a COVID-19 vaccine. The CDR3 amino acid sequence is: CASSIRPSLAKNIQYF. The nucleotides are TGTGCCAGCAGCATCAGACCTAGTCTAGCCAAAAACATTCAGTACTTC.